Reported below is one T cell receptor (beta chain). This sample was taken from a study of control samples from healthy donors and cancer patients. Clones were sequenced by immunoSEQ multiplex PCR, and TCRdb holds only the in-frame ones, with some missing. The table shows about 140,000 clones, with just under 95% occurring only once. Germline trimming cut 3 bases from V and 2 bases from J; bases unmatched to any gene: 10. Germline V gene lookup returns CDR1 SGHDT and CDR2 YYEEEE. The CDR3 totals 17 residues. The chain carries TRBV5-6 and TRBJ2-5; 10 nucleotides line up with TRBD2. The sequence was collected from a man in his thirties or forties in good health. Specimen: blood. CDR3 residues: CASSSPLAGAQQETQYF. CDR3 DNA: TGTGCCAGCAGCTCGCCCCTAGCGGGAGCCCAGCAAGAGACCCAGTACTTC.